The 26 T cell receptor beta chains listed next were all sequenced from one sample in a study of PD-1 blockade in classical Hodgkin lymphoma. This table comes from immunoSEQ multiplex PCR, and its TCRdb copy is limited to in-frame clones, with some not included. The sample has some 39,000 clones; more than 70% are singletons. Time point denoted: cycle 4 day 1 (C4D1), after 6 weeks of nivolumab. Relapses following autologous stem cell transplantation were seen in all patients, with brentuximab vedotin exposure varying. The starting material was peripheral blood mononuclear cells (PBMCs), obtained before the fourth cycle of nivolumab. The receptors shown here come from a human donor with classical Hodgkin lymphoma.

V is TRBV6-6 and J is TRBJ2-3; D gene uncertain. Germline CDR1 reads MNHNY; CDR2 reads SVGAGI (reference sequence). With 4 bases removed from V and 3 bases from J, the gap between germline ends came to 8 bases. There are 13 residues in the CDR3. The CDR3 DNA reads as TGTGCCAGCAGTTCCGCAAATACAGATACGCAGTATTTT. Residues: CASSSANTDTQYF.

The rearrangement uses TRBV5-1 and TRBJ2-3; tentatively, D is TRBD1 (6 bases). Trimming removed 4 bases from V and 10 bases from J, with 19 bases in between. The CDR3 is made up of 14 amino acids. Germline lookup yields CDR1 SGHRS and CDR2 YFSETQ. CDR3 region: CASSLNRDLGSQYF. CDR3 nucleotide sequence: TGCGCCAGCAGCCTCAACAGGGATCTGGGTTCGCAGTATTTT.

The chain carries TRBV4-2 and TRBJ2-3; the match to TRBD1 covers 9 bases. CDR3 size: 15 residues. From germline, CDR1 is LGHNA and CDR2 YNFKEQ. The V gene end was trimmed by 6 bases and the J gene end by 5 bases; junction bases not matched to a gene: 9. The CDR3, as DNA: TGTGCCAGCAGTAGGACAGGGGATGGGGGAGATACGCAGTATTTT. Amino acids: CASSRTGDGGDTQYF.

V gene TRBV7-2 combines with J gene TRBJ1-4; 8 bases fit TRBD1. The CDR3 length is 13 residues. CDR1 is SGHTA, CDR2 FQGNSA, per germline. The trim removed 3 bases at V and 8 bases at J, leaving 2 bases unmatched. The DNA for the CDR3 is TGTGCCAGCAGCTTGTGGACAGGGGAAAAACTGTTTTTT. Encoded protein: CASSLWTGEKLFF.

The chain carries TRBV6-1 and TRBJ2-1; 8 positions match TRBD2. This CDR3 has 15 residues. Germline values: CDR1 MNHNS, CDR2 SASEGT. V was pared by 4 bases and J by 4 bases, with 6 bases of the junction left unmatched. CDR3 sequence (DNA): TGTGCCAGCAGTGTTTTTGCGGGGGGATACAATGAGCAGTTCTTC. Its translation: CASSVFAGGYNEQFF.

Only one count was recorded for this clone. V is TRBV30 and J is TRBJ2-5; maybe TRBD1 (6 bases). Trimming took off 2 bases at V and 0 bases at J, with 7 bases between the two ends. The CDR3 runs to 13 residues. Germline values: CDR1 GTSNPN, CDR2 SVGIG (reference sequence). This chain's CDR3 is CAWSTGHQETQYF. DNA of the CDR3: TGTGCCTGGAGTACAGGGCACCAAGAGACCCAGTACTTC.

This chain joins TRBV18 and TRBJ2-7; D is possibly TRBD1 (6 bases). The V gene lost 2 bases and the J gene lost 2 bases, with 10 bases spanning the gap. Germline V gene sequence: CDR1 KGHSH, CDR2 LQKENI. The CDR3 covers 14 residues. As DNA, the CDR3 is TGTGCCAGCTCACCAAGCGGACAGCCCTACGAGCAGTACTTC. It codes for CASSPSGQPYEQYF.

This chain links TRBV5-4 with TRBJ2-7; tentative D call: TRBD2 (6 bases). V was cut by 3 bases and J by 1 base, with 14 bases left in between. The CDR3 has 15 residues. Germline V gives CDR1 SGHNT, CDR2 YYREEE (reference sequence). CDR3 residues: CASSSGDLLSYEQYF. The DNA for the CDR3 is TGTGCCAGCAGCTCGGGGGATCTTCTATCCTACGAGCAGTACTTC.

The gene calls are TRBV9 and TRBJ1-1; D is possibly TRBD1 (6 bases). The CDR3 extends over 13 amino acids. The V end was cut by 3 bases, the J end by 5 bases, with 11 bases between. The V gene's germline CDR1 is SGDLS and CDR2 YYNGEE. CDR3 amino acids: CASSGTETTEAFF. In nucleotides, the CDR3 is TGTGCCAGCAGCGGGACAGAAACGACTGAAGCTTTCTTT. The full variable domain, rest sourced from reference TRBV9 and TRBJ1-1, is DSGVTQTPKHLITATGQRVTLRCSPRSGDLSVYWYQQSLDQGLQFLIQYYNGEERAKGNILERFSAQQFPDLHSELNLSSLELGDSALYFCASSGTETTEAFFGQGTRLTVV.

This chain uses TRBV6-5 with TRBJ1-5; the D gene is possibly TRBD1 (5 bases). Germline V gene sequence: CDR1 MNHEY, CDR2 SVGAGI. V lost 0 bases, J lost 3 bases, and 9 bases lay in between. This CDR3 region has 15 residues. The CDR3 sequence is CASSYSGGSNQPQHF. CDR3 nucleotide sequence: TGTGCCAGCAGTTACTCGGGGGGGTCCAATCAGCCCCAGCATTTT.

The J gene is TRBJ1-1, the V gene TRBV6-1; TRBD1 matches at 7 bases. The length of the CDR3 is 15 residues. CDR1 is MNHNS, CDR2 SASEGT, per germline. The V gene end was trimmed by 8 bases and the J gene end by 3 bases; junction bases not matched to a gene: 12. The CDR3 region has the DNA TGTGCCAGCCAAAGACGGACAGGCTGGGACACTGAAGCTTTCTTT. Protein sequence: CASQRRTGWDTEAFF.

This clone came up once. The CDR3 DNA reads as TGCGCCAGCAGCCAGGGGCGGATGGGGTCACCCCTCCACTTT. This gives the protein CASSQGRMGSPLHF. J is TRBJ1-6 and V is TRBV4-3, with D possibly TRBD1 on 5 matching bases. V lost 3 bases and J 10 bases, leaving 13 bases between the germline ends. The CDR3 spans 14 residues. Germline-derived CDR1 and CDR2 are LGHNA and YSLEER.

V usage is TRBV6-5 and J usage is TRBJ1-1; D unresolved. The germline CDR1 and CDR2 sequences are MNHEY and SVGAGI. Trimming took off 0 bases at V and 1 base at J, with 6 bases between the two ends. CDR3 length equals 14 residues. The CDR3 reads CASSYSYRNTEAFF. DNA for the CDR3: TGTGCCAGCAGTTACTCGTACAGGAACACTGAAGCTTTCTTT.

The chain has TRBV28 and TRBJ2-3; D remains ambiguous. The V gene lost 5 bases and the J gene lost 9 bases, with 15 bases spanning the gap. The germline V gene has CDR1 MDHEN and CDR2 SYDVKM. The CDR3 totals 13 residues. The CDR3 sequence is CASSPPDTLTQYF. As DNA, the CDR3 is TGTGCCAGCAGTCCCCCCGACACTCTAACGCAGTATTTT.

V gene TRBV30 combines with J gene TRBJ2-5, with 12 bases fitting TRBD2. This CDR3 is 15 amino acids long. CDR1 GTSNPN and CDR2 SVGIG come from the germline V gene (reference sequence). V was clipped by 0 bases and J by 1 base; unmatched bases: 0. The DNA for the CDR3 is TGTGCCTGGAGTGTGGGACTAGCGGGCCAAGAGACCCAGTACTTC. Translated, it gives CAWSVGLAGQETQYF.

The rearrangement joins TRBV19 to TRBJ2-5; 12 positions agree with TRBD1. V trimming: 6 bases; J trimming: 4 bases; junction bases outside the gene matches: 12. The CDR3 sequence is 17 residues long. Germline CDR1 LNHDA, CDR2 SQIVND (reference sequence). The DNA of the CDR3 is TGTGCCAGTAGCCAAGTCCCGGGACAGGGGGCGAGAGAGACCCAGTACTTC. Translated: CASSQVPGQGARETQYF.

The CDR3 DNA reads as TGTGCCAGTAGTATAGATTCCGGGACAGGCTGGGAGACCCAGTACTTC. Translated, it gives CASSIDSGTGWETQYF. This chain joins TRBV19 and TRBJ2-5; the match to TRBD1 covers 8 bases. The J segment lost 5 bases and the V segment lost 0 bases, leaving 8 bases of the junction unmatched. The CDR3 has 16 residues. The germline V gene has CDR1 LNHDA and CDR2 SQIVND (reference sequence).

The chain combines TRBV30 with TRBJ2-3, with a possible D match to TRBD1 (5 bases). Looked up from germline, CDR1 is GTSNPN and CDR2 is SVGIG (reference sequence). With 7 bases removed from V and 4 bases from J, the gap between germline ends came to 9 bases. The CDR3 has 11 residues. The DNA for the CDR3 is TGTGCCTTCTACAGGTCAGATACGCAGTATTTT. Translation: CAFYRSDTQYF.

The rearrangement joins TRBV19 to TRBJ2-1; TRBD2 aligns across 9 bases. The germline V gene has CDR1 LNHDA and CDR2 SQIVND (reference sequence). This CDR3 comprises 15 residues. With V trimmed by 7 bases and J by 4 bases, 8 bases remained unmatched. The CDR3 loop reads CASKPASGEYNEQFF. In DNA, the CDR3 is TGTGCCAGTAAGCCCGCTAGCGGGGAGTACAATGAGCAGTTCTTC.

The V call is TRBV4-3, the J call TRBJ2-3; D is ambiguous. The germline V and J ends were trimmed by 2 bases and 6 bases, with 12 bases remaining between them. The CDR3 loop spans 14 amino acids. Germline V lookup: CDR1 LGHNA, CDR2 YSLEER. The CDR3 loop reads CASSQNSPRDTQYF. CDR3 nucleotides: TGCGCCAGCAGCCAAAACTCCCCGAGGGATACGCAGTATTTT.

J is TRBJ1-1 and V is TRBV28, with D possibly TRBD1 on 5 matching bases. Germline lookup yields CDR1 MDHEN and CDR2 SYDVKM. The CDR3 is made up of 14 amino acids. V gave up 3 bases and J gave up 0 bases, with 8 bases separating them. The CDR3 DNA reads as TGTGCCAGCAGTTTCGACAGACTGAACACTGAAGCTTTCTTT. Translated, it gives CASSFDRLNTEAFF. The full variable domain, completed using reference TRBV28 and TRBJ1-1, is DVKVTQSSRYLVKRTGEKVFLECVQDMDHENMFWYRQDPGLGLRLIYFSYDVKMKEKGDIPEGYSVSREKKERFSLILESASTNQTSMYLCASSFDRLNTEAFFGQGTRLTVV.

The chain joins TRBV6-5 to TRBJ1-5, with D uncertain. V gave up 2 bases and J gave up 7 bases, with 9 bases separating them. The CDR3 consists of 13 residues. Germline assignment: CDR1 MNHEY and CDR2 SVGAGI. CDR3 nucleotide sequence: TGTGCCAGCAGTTACGACGGGTACCAGCCCCAGCATTTT. Translating it yields CASSYDGYQPQHF.

This sequence joins TRBV27 and TRBJ1-1; D is unclear. Trimming removed 0 bases at V and 0 bases at J, with 8 bases between. CDR1 is MNHEY and CDR2 is SMNVEV in the germline V gene (reference sequence). The CDR3 runs 15 residues. DNA for the CDR3: TGTGCCAGCAGTTTATCGGCAGCCATGAACACTGAAGCTTTCTTT. Protein product: CASSLSAAMNTEAFF.

This clone has just one count. The chain recombines TRBV11-3 with TRBJ2-1, with 9 bases fitting TRBD2. The CDR3 spans 14 residues. The ends lost 5 bases at V and 9 bases at J; junction bases unmatched: 8. Germline CDR1 is SGHNT and CDR2 is YENEEA. CDR3 DNA: TGTGCCAGCAGCCAGCGCGGGGGGGCCAGTGAGCAGTTCTTC. Amino acids: CASSQRGGASEQFF.

The chain is built from TRBV18 and TRBJ2-2; no clear D gene. CDR3 length: 13 amino acids. Germline V lookup: CDR1 KGHSH, CDR2 LQKENI. Trimming left V 3 bases short and J 4 bases short, with 6 bases between. Here the CDR3 reads CASSPRGTGELFF. The CDR3 bases are TGTGCCAGCTCACCGCGCGGCACCGGGGAGCTGTTTTTT.

This chain links TRBV27 with TRBJ1-1; D remains unclear. With 6 bases removed from V and 4 bases from J, the gap between germline ends came to 12 bases. Germline-derived CDR1 and CDR2 are MNHEY and SMNVEV (reference sequence). The CDR3 is 13 amino acids. CDR3 loop: CASRLSGSTEAFF. The CDR3 DNA sequence: TGTGCCAGCAGACTTTCGGGGAGCACTGAAGCTTTCTTT.